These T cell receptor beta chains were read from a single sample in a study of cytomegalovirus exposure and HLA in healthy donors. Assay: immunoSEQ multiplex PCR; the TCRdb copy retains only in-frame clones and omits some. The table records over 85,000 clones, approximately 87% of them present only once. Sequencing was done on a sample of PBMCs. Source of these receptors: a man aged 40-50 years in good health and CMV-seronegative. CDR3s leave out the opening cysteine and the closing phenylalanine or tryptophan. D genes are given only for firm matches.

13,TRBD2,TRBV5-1,ASTRAGDKIYEQY
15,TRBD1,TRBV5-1,ASSIWTGAEGTDTQY
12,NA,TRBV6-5,ASPRGKSEYGYT
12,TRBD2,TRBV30,AWRERGATGELF
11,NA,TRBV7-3,ASSLDTNTEAF
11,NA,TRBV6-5,ASSYSRLYGYT
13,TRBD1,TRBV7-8,ASSIRQGAGEPQH
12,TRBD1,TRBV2,ASSDRDRNQPQH
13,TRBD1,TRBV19,ARNRGPSGANVLT
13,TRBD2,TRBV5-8,ASSRGGGNTDTQY
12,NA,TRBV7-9,SSSLEQINSPLH
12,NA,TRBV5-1,ASSPTGREETQY
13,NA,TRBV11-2,ASSLDPGSSYEQY